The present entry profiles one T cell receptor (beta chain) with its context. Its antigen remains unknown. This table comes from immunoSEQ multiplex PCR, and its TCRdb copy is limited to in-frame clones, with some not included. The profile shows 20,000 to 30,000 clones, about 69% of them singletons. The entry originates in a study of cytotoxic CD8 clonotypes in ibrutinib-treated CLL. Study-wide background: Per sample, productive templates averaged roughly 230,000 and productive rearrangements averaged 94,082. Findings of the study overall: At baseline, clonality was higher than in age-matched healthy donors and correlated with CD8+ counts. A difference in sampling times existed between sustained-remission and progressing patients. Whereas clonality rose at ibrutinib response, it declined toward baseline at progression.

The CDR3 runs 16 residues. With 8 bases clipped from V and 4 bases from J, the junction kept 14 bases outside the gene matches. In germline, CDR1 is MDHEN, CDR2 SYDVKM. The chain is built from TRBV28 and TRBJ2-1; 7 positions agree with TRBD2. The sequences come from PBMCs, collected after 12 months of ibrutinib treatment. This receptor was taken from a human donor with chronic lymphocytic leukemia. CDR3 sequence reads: CASYGTGLAAYNEQFF. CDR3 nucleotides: TGTGCCAGCTACGGGACTGGGCTAGCGGCTTACAATGAGCAGTTCTTC.